This T cell receptor beta chain was captured by sequencing in a study of shared clonotypes between healthy human individuals. CDR1 is MNHEY and CDR2 is SVGAGI in the germline V gene. This CDR3 spans 14 amino acids. Trimming took 6 bases from V and 0 from J, leaving 10 bases between them. Whole-study results and caveats: Sequencing depth was expected to influence donor clonotype sharing.

Of note for this clone: Its antigen is not known.

The assay was carried out at the deep level. Ten immunoSEQ deep assay plates served to sequence unsorted PBMC DNA. Profiling relied on immunoSEQ multiplex PCR, and the TCRdb table lists in-frame clones only, not all of them. The profile shows about 600,000 clones, around three quarters of them singletons. V usage is TRBV6-5 and J usage is TRBJ2-3, with TRBD1 as a possible D gene (6 bases). Material for sequencing was PBMCs. The receptor was isolated from a woman in her forties in good health. Some clones in this sample may be carry-over from other donors' samples. CDR3 protein: CASRDRQSTDTQYF. The CDR3 nucleotides read TGTGCCAGCAGGGACAGACAAAGCACAGATACGCAGTATTTT.